These 10 T cell receptor beta chains share one sample of origin, sequenced in a study of shared clonotypes between healthy human individuals. Sequenced by immunoSEQ multiplex PCR; TCRdb stores in-frame clones only, minus some. The table records over a million clones, nearly 99% of them present only once. Sample: naive CD4+ T cells sorted from blood. Subset here: CD45RA+ positively selected. These receptors were collected from a man in his thirties or forties in good health.

The chain joins TRBV10-2 to TRBJ2-7; no reliable D call. Per germline, CDR1 WSHSY and CDR2 SAAADI. CDR3 length equals 14 residues. V was pared by 6 bases and J by 2 bases, with 14 bases between. The CDR3 DNA reads as TGCGCCAGCAGCTGGCGGCCCGGAGCCTACGAGCAGTACTTC. Translated, it gives CASSWRPGAYEQYF.

A word on this clone: This sample includes further DNA sequences coding for the same CDR3. V is TRBV11-2 and J is TRBJ2-7; no reliable D call. Trimming shortened V by 4 bases and J by 2 bases, and 3 bases separated the two germline ends. The CDR3 totals 11 residues. The V gene's germline CDR1 is SGHAT and CDR2 FQNNGV. The CDR3 sequence is CASSSTYEQYF. DNA of the CDR3: TGTGCCAGCAGCTCGACCTACGAGCAGTACTTC.

This chain uses TRBV6-5 with TRBJ2-5; 12 nucleotides align to TRBD2. Trimming removed 4 bases from V and 4 bases from J; junction bases left unmatched: 7. This CDR3 comprises 16 residues. The germline CDR1 and CDR2 sequences are MNHEY and SVGAGI. Written as DNA, the CDR3 is TGTGCCAGCAGTTCCCGACTAGCGGGAGTCCCAGAGACCCAGTACTTC. It yields the protein CASSSRLAGVPETQYF.

The chain is built from TRBV5-1 and TRBJ2-3; D unresolved. Germline lookup yields CDR1 SGHRS and CDR2 YFSETQ. The CDR3 consists of 15 residues. The ends were cut back, 0 bases at V and 2 bases at J, with 10 bases in the middle. CDR3 sequence reads: CASSLGLDLTDTQYF. The DNA of the CDR3 is TGCGCCAGCAGCTTGGGGCTAGATCTCACAGATACGCAGTATTTT.

The chain carries TRBV19 and TRBJ2-5; D may correspond to TRBD1 or TRBD2 (6 bases each). Germline V gives CDR1 LNHDA, CDR2 SQIVND (reference sequence). The V and J ends lost 0 bases and 5 bases respectively, with 16 bases between them. CDR3 length: 16 residues. CDR3 region: CASSIEFSGARETQYF. In DNA form, the CDR3 reads TGTGCCAGTAGTATAGAATTTTCGGGGGCCCGGGAGACCCAGTACTTC.

Turning to this clone: The sample has other DNA sequences that encode this CDR3 too. The chain uses TRBV28 and TRBJ2-6; 7 positions match TRBD1. The V gene's germline CDR1 is MDHEN and CDR2 SYDVKM. There are 15 residues in the CDR3. J lost 1 base, V lost 4 bases, and 1 base had no gene match. This chain's CDR3 is CASSSQGSGANVLTF. CDR3 DNA: TGTGCCAGCAGTTCACAGGGGTCTGGGGCCAACGTCCTGACTTTC.

The chain carries TRBV15 and TRBJ2-7; tentatively, D is TRBD1 (6 bases). CDR1 is LNHNV and CDR2 is YYDKDF in the germline V gene (reference sequence). The CDR3 runs 15 residues. V was cut by 1 base and J by 3 bases, with 13 bases left in between. CDR3 residues: CATSRVLDRFYEQYF. CDR3 DNA sequence: TGTGCCACCAGCAGAGTATTGGACAGATTCTACGAGCAGTACTTC.

This clone came up once. This rearrangement joins TRBV6-6 to TRBJ2-7, with 11 bases identical to TRBD2. The V segment lost 5 bases and the J segment 6 bases; nucleotides outside the gene matches: 9. CDR3 length: 15 residues. The V gene's germline CDR1 is MNHNY and CDR2 SVGAGI (reference sequence). CDR3: CASSPTSGRPGEQYF. In DNA, the CDR3 is TGTGCCAGCAGTCCTACTAGCGGGAGACCTGGCGAGCAGTACTTC.

This chain links TRBV5-1 with TRBJ2-7; 13 nucleotides line up with TRBD2. CDR1 is SGHRS, CDR2 YFSETQ, per germline. V trimming: 2 bases; J trimming: 5 bases; junction bases outside the gene matches: 7. The CDR3 runs 16 residues. The CDR3 coding sequence is TGCGCCAGCAGCTTTGGACTAGCGGGAGAGAACGACGAGCAGTACTTC. Translation: CASSFGLAGENDEQYF.

CDR3 region: CASSYATGRETQYF. CDR3 in DNA: TGTGCCAGCAGTTACGCGACAGGGCGTGAGACCCAGTACTTC. The V gene is TRBV6-5, the J gene TRBJ2-5; 7 bases agree with TRBD1. Trimming cost V 2 bases and J 5 bases; bases outside gene matches: 5. Germline CDR1 and CDR2: MNHEY and SVGAGI. This CDR3 comprises 14 residues.